Listed below are T cell receptor beta chains from one sample, sequenced in a study of cytomegalovirus exposure and HLA in healthy donors. The table came from immunoSEQ multiplex PCR; TCRdb's copy has only in-frame clones and leaves some out. The sample holds some 160,000 clones, about 88% seen once. The specimen sequenced was PBMCs. The receptor source for this set is a man aged 18 to 29 in good health and CMV-seronegative. Both conserved end residues are part of each CDR3. The D gene is left open where the match is weak. A clone size is listed for some rows: how often the clone was seen (once, few, many), or a class if it is expanded.

.	TRBV11-2	few	TRBJ2-7	TGTGCCAGCAGCGCCGGGTCTCCCTACGAGCAGTACTTC	CASSAGSPYEQYF
.	TRBV25-1	.	TRBJ1-2	TGTGCCAGCAGTGAAATTTTTGGGGGGGGCTACACCTTC	CASSEIFGGGYTF
TRBD2	TRBV19	.	TRBJ2-1	TGTGCCAGTAGTCGTAGCGGGGGGGTCAATGAGCAGTTCTTC	CASSRSGGVNEQFF
TRBD2	TRBV28	.	TRBJ2-7	TGTGCCAGCCACCCCGGGGGTTGGGGGGGCTCCTACGAGCAGTACTTC	CASHPGGWGGSYEQYF
.	TRBV5-1	.	TRBJ2-5	TGCGCCAGCAGCTGGGGTCAGGGCCAAGAGACCCAGTACTTC	CASSWGQGQETQYF
TRBD2	TRBV2	once	TRBJ2-5	TGTGCCAGCAGCGACCCTGGACTAGCGGGAGAGGGAGAGACCCAGTACTTC	CASSDPGLAGEGETQYF
TRBD1	TRBV28	.	TRBJ2-2	TGTGCCAGCAGTCAAAGGGACAGGGAGAAGGCCGGGGAGCTGTTTTTT	CASSQRDREKAGELFF
.	TRBV27	.	TRBJ2-7	TGTGCCAGCAGTTTGACAGGAAACGAGCAGTACTTC	CASSLTGNEQYF
.	TRBV2	.	TRBJ1-2	TGTGCCAGCAGTGTACGAGGGGGAGTCTCCCCCTTGGGCTATGGCTACACCTTC	CASSVRGGVSPLGYGYTF
TRBD2	TRBV2	.	TRBJ2-5	TGTGCCAGCAGTGAAGCCGAATCGGGAGGCCGGAGAGAGACCCAGTACTTC	CASSEAESGGRRETQYF
.	TRBV4-3	once	TRBJ2-2	TGCGCCAGCAGCCAAGAGGTTATGAACTCGGTGAACACCGGGGAGCTGTTTTTT	CASSQEVMNSVNTGELFF
.	TRBV29-1	.	TRBJ1-3	TGCAGCGTTGATATGGAGGGAACGGGGGGAAACACCATATATTTT	CSVDMEGTGGNTIYF
.	TRBV27	.	TRBJ1-1	TGTGCCAGCAGTTTCAGTCCGGGAAACACTGAAGCTTTCTTT	CASSFSPGNTEAFF
.	TRBV19	.	TRBJ2-7	TGTGCCAGTAGTATGCAGGGATACGAGCAGTACTTC	CASSMQGYEQYF
.	TRBV28	.	TRBJ2-3	TGTGCCAGCAGTTTTAGGACAACCGGACGCACAGATACGCAGTATTTT	CASSFRTTGRTDTQYF
TRBD2	TRBV7-9	once	TRBJ2-7	TGTGCCAGCAGCTTGCCGGGAGGCCGACTCGAGCAGTACTTC	CASSLPGGRLEQYF
.	TRBV11-3	.	TRBJ1-2	TGTGCCAGCAGCTTAGATGAACCAGATAACTATGGCTACACCTTC	CASSLDEPDNYGYTF
TRBD1	TRBV6-5	.	TRBJ2-2	TGTGCCAGCAGTTTTCCGGGACAGGGGAACACCGGGGAGCTGTTTTTT	CASSFPGQGNTGELFF
.	TRBV7-9	.	TRBJ2-5	TGTGCCAGCAGCTTAGCCCCGGGGGTCGTGGGGACCCAGTACTTC	CASSLAPGVVGTQYF
.	TRBV4-1	.	TRBJ2-3	TGCGCCAGCAGCCATGTATCTAGGGAGACAGATACGCAGTATTTT	CASSHVSRETDTQYF
TRBD1	TRBV25-1	once	TRBJ2-7	TGTGCCAGCAGTGGATCCGGGACAGGGATCTACGAGCAGTACTTC	CASSGSGTGIYEQYF
TRBD2	TRBV7-2	.	TRBJ2-3	TGTGCCAGCAGCTTCGGTGGCGGGAGGGTATCAGATACGCAGTATTTT	CASSFGGGRVSDTQYF
TRBD2	TRBV27	.	TRBJ2-1	TGTGCCAGCAGTTTATCTGCCCTAGCGGGCTACAATGAGCAGTTCTTC	CASSLSALAGYNEQFF
.	TRBV29-1	.	TRBJ2-3	TGCAGCGGATTAAACAGGTTAAGCACAGATACGCAGTATTTT	CSGLNRLSTDTQYF
.	TRBV5-4	.	TRBJ1-2	TGTGCCAGCAGCTTGGGCCAGGACTATGGCTACACCTTC	CASSLGQDYGYTF
.	TRBV29-1	.	TRBJ2-3	TGCAGCGCCATGGGGGGGGCCACAGATACGCAGTATTTT	CSAMGGATDTQYF
.	TRBV6-1	.	TRBJ1-3	TGTGCCAGCAGTGAATTCAGCTCTGGAAACACCATATATTTT	CASSEFSSGNTIYF
.	TRBV10-3	.	TRBJ2-2	TGTGCCATCAGTGAGGTCTTCAACACCGGGGAGCTGTTTTTT	CAISEVFNTGELFF
TRBD1	TRBV10-3	.	TRBJ1-2	TGTGCCATCAGTTCGGACAGGGGTTTTTCAGGCTACACCTTC	CAISSDRGFSGYTF
TRBD1	TRBV11-2	.	TRBJ2-3	TGTGCCAGCAGCTTGGTGACAGGGGGAAATACGCAGTATTTT	CASSLVTGGNTQYF
.	TRBV27	.	TRBJ2-1	TGTGCCAGCAGTTTATGGGGGGAAGGCTACAATGAGCAGTTCTTC	CASSLWGEGYNEQFF
.	TRBV19	.	TRBJ2-6	TGTGCCAGTAGGATCCAGGGGCCTGGGGCCAACGTCCTGACTTTC	CASRIQGPGANVLTF
.	TRBV29-1	.	TRBJ1-1	TGCAGCACCGGGGAACTGAACACTGAAGCTTTCTTT	CSTGELNTEAFF
.	TRBV6-6	.	TRBJ2-5	TGTGCCAGCAGCCTCAGGGGGGTGGGCCAAGAGACCCAGTACTTC	CASSLRGVGQETQYF
TRBD1	TRBV18	.	TRBJ1-1	TGTGCCAGCTCACCTGGGACAGGGGGCACTGAAGCTTTCTTT	CASSPGTGGTEAFF
.	TRBV6-5	.	TRBJ1-2	TGTGCCAGCAGGAAACGCGGGGAGTACTATGGCTACACCTTC	CASRKRGEYYGYTF
.	TRBV29-1	once	TRBJ1-3	TGCAGCGTAGCCCTTGAGGCTGGAAACACCATATATTTT	CSVALEAGNTIYF
.	TRBV7-8	.	TRBJ2-1	TGTGCCAGCAGCTCCCTCGGGGGAGTAGAGGATACCTTCTATGAGCAGTTCTTC	CASSSLGGVEDTFYEQFF
TRBD1	TRBV28	once	TRBJ2-7	TGTGCCAGCAGTTCACAGGGGCCCGAGCAGTACTTC	CASSSQGPEQYF
TRBD1	TRBV28	.	TRBJ1-3	TGTGCCAGCACCCTAAACAGGGGGGACCCTTCGGACACCATATATTTT	CASTLNRGDPSDTIYF
.	TRBV4-2	.	TRBJ2-2	TGTGCCAGCAGCCCGGGGGAGGCGGCCGGGGAGCTGTTTTTT	CASSPGEAAGELFF
TRBD1	TRBV2	once	TRBJ2-3	TGTGCCAGCAGTACCGGGACAGGGAGCACAGATACGCAGTATTTT	CASSTGTGSTDTQYF
TRBD1	TRBV19	.	TRBJ2-2	TGTGCCAGTAGTATACAGGGGGCGCCCGGGGAGCTGTTTTTT	CASSIQGAPGELFF
TRBD1	TRBV11-3	.	TRBJ2-5	TGTGCCAGCAGTTCGACCATCAGGGACAGTTTAGAGACCCAGTACTTC	CASSSTIRDSLETQYF
TRBD1	TRBV10-3	.	TRBJ1-1	TGTGCCACCGACCCGACAGGGAGCACTGAAGCTTTCTTT	CATDPTGSTEAFF
.	TRBV4-1	few	TRBJ1-2	TGCGCCAGCAGCCAAGAGACAGCATATGGCTACACCTTC	CASSQETAYGYTF
TRBD1	TRBV28	.	TRBJ1-2	TGTGCCAGCAGTTTACCTCGACAGGGGTGGGATAACTATGGCTACACCTTC	CASSLPRQGWDNYGYTF
TRBD2	TRBV5-4	.	TRBJ2-2	TGTGCCAGCAGCCCCGGGACTAGTATCACCGGGGAGCTGTTTTTT	CASSPGTSITGELFF
.	TRBV7-8	.	TRBJ2-1	TGTGCCAGCAGCGCCCATCGTGGACTGAGCTCCTACAATGAGCAGTTCTTC	CASSAHRGLSSYNEQFF
.	TRBV6-1	.	TRBJ1-6	TGTGCCAGCAGTGCTGACGGTCAGGGCTCACCCCTCCACTTT	CASSADGQGSPLHF
.	TRBV6-6	.	TRBJ1-2	TGTGCCAGCAGTGGGGCCCCAGGGTACGGCTACACCTTC	CASSGAPGYGYTF
TRBD1	TRBV5-1	.	TRBJ2-1	TGCGCCAGCAGGACCCGGGACAGTGTTTACAATGAGCAGTTCTTC	CASRTRDSVYNEQFF
.	TRBV7-7	.	TRBJ2-5	TGTGCTAGCAGCTTCAAGCAGGGTGGTGAGACCCAGTACTTC	CASSFKQGGETQYF
TRBD1	TRBV4-2	.	TRBJ1-1	TGTGCCAGCAGCCAAGATAGACAGGGGTTTCGGGCTGAAGCTTTCTTT	CASSQDRQGFRAEAFF
.	TRBV10-3	.	TRBJ2-7	TGTGCCATATCCCTGCAGGGAAAAAGCCTCGCCTACGAGCAGTACTTC	CAISLQGKSLAYEQYF
.	TRBV27	few	TRBJ1-2	TGTGCCAGCAGTTTAAGGGGACGGGGGGCGCAAGGCTACACCTTC	CASSLRGRGAQGYTF
.	TRBV7-9	.	TRBJ1-2	TGTGCCAGCAGCTTACTCCTCGCAGGGGCGTCTGGCTACACCTTC	CASSLLLAGASGYTF
.	TRBV4-1	.	TRBJ1-1	TGCGCCAGCAGCCAAGGGGGGGGGCAGGGGAACACTGAAGCTTTCTTT	CASSQGGGQGNTEAFF
.	TRBV5-1	few	TRBJ2-1	TGCGCCAGCAGCTCTCCACTAGCAGAGACTGGAAATGAGCAGTTCTTC	CASSSPLAETGNEQFF
TRBD1	TRBV27	.	TRBJ1-6	TGTGCCAGCAGTTTTACAGGGGTTAAGTCACCCCTCCACTTT	CASSFTGVKSPLHF